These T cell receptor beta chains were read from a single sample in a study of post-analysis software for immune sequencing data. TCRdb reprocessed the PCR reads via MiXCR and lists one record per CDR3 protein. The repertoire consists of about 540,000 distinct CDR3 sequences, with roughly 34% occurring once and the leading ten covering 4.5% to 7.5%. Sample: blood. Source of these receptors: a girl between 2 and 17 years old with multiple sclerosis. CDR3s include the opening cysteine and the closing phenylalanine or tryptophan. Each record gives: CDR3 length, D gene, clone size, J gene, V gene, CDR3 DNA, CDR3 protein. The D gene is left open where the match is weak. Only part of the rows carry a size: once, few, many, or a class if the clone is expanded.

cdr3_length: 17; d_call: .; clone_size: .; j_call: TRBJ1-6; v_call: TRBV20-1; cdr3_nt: TGCAGTGCTAGAGTTTCGGGGGGCCCCGGGGGCAATTCACCCCTCCACTTT; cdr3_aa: CSARVSGGPGGNSPLHF
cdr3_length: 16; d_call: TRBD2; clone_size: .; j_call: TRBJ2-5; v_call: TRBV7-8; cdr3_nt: TGTGCCAGCAGCCACGGGACTAGCGGGGAGGGGGAGACCCAGTACTTC; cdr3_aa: CASSHGTSGEGETQYF
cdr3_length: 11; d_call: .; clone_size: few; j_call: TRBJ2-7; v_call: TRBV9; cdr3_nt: TGTGCCAGCAGCGGGGACCGCGGGCAGTACTTC; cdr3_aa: CASSGDRGQYF
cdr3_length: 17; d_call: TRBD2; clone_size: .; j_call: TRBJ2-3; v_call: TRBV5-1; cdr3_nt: TGCGCCAGCAGCTTCGGTCCCGGGACTAGCGGCACAGATACGCAGTATTTT; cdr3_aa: CASSFGPGTSGTDTQYF
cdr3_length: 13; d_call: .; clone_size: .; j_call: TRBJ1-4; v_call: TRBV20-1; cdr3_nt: TGCAGTGCAGGGGACGGATTTAATGAAAAACTGTTTTTT; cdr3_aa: CSAGDGFNEKLFF
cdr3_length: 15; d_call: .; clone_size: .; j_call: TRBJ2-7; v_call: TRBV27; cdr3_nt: TGTGCCAGCAGTTTATTGGGGCAGGGTGCCTACGAGCAGTACTTC; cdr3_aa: CASSLLGQGAYEQYF
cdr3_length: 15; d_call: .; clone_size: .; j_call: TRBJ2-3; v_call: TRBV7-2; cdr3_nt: TGTGCCAGCAGCTTCGGGCTAGCTGGTCCAGATACGCAGTATTTT; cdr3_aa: CASSFGLAGPDTQYF
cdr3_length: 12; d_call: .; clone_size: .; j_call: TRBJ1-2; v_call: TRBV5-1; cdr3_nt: TGCGCCAGCAGCCCCAACGTGAGAGGCTACACCTTC; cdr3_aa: CASSPNVRGYTF
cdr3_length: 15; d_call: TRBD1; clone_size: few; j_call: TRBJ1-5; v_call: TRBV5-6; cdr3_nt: TGTGCCAGCAGCTTTACTGGACAGGGGGATCAGCCCCAGCATTTT; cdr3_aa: CASSFTGQGDQPQHF
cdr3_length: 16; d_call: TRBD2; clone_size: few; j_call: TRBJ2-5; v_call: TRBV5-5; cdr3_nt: TGTGCCAGCAGCGCCGCTAGCGGGGGGCTACAAGAGACCCAGTACTTC; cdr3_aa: CASSAASGGLQETQYF
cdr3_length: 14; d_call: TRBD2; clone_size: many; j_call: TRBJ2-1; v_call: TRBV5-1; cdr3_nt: TGCGCCAGCAGCTTGGACGGCGGGGGTGGTGAGCAGTTCTTC; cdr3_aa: CASSLDGGGGEQFF
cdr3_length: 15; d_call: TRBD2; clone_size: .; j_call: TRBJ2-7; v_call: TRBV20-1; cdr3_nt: TGCAGTGCTAGAGATCCGCTAGCGGCCCTGGGAGAGCAGTACTTC; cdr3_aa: CSARDPLAALGEQYF
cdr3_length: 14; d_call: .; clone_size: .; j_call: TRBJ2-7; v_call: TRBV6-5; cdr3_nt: TGTGCCAGCAGCCCCCGAGGTAGCAGCTACGAGCAGTACTTC; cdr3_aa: CASSPRGSSYEQYF
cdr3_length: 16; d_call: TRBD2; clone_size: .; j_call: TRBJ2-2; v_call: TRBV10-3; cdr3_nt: TGTGCCATCAGTGCGGCTAGCGGGGGCCAGACCGGGGAGCTGTTTTTT; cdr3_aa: CAISAASGGQTGELFF
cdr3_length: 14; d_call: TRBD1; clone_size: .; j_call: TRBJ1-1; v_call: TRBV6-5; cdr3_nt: TGTGCCAGCAGTCCAGGACAGGGAGTCACTGAAGCTTTCTTT; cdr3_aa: CASSPGQGVTEAFF
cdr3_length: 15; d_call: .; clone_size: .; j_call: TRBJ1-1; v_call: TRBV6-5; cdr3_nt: TGTGCCAGCAGTTCCCCGCGGGGGGCTAGCACTGAAGCTTTCTTT; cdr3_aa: CASSSPRGASTEAFF
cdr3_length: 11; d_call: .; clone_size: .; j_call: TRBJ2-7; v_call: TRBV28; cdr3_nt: TGTGCCAGCAGCAACAGGGTCCTCCAGTACTTC; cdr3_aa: CASSNRVLQYF
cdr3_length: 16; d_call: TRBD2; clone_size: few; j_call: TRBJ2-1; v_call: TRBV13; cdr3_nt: TGTGCCAGCAGTTCTCTAGCGGGGGAACCCTACAATGAGCAGTTCTTC; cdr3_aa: CASSSLAGEPYNEQFF
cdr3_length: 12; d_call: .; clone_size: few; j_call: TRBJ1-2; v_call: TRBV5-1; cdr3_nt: TGCGCCAGCCGACCGGCCGCTGAGGGCTACACCTTC; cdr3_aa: CASRPAAEGYTF
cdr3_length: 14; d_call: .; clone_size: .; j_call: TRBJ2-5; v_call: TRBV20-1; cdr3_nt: TGCAGTGCTAGACCACTGGGACGGGATGAGACCCAGTACTTC; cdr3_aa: CSARPLGRDETQYF
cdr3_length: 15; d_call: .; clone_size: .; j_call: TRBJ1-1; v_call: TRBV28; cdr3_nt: TGTGCCAGCAGTTTATCGGGGACAAAGAACACTGAAGCTTTCTTT; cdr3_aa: CASSLSGTKNTEAFF
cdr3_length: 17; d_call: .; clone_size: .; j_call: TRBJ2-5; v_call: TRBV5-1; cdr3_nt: TGCGCCAGCAGCTTGGAGGGGTACTCAACCTTCCAAGAGACCCAGTACTTC; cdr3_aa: CASSLEGYSTFQETQYF
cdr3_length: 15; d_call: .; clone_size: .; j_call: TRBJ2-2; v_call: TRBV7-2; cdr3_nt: TGTGCCAGCAGCATCGGGACTCCGAACACCGGGGAGCTGTTTTTT; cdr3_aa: CASSIGTPNTGELFF
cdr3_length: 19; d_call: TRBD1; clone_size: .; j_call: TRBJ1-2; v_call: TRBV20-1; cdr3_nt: TGCAGCTACTCGGGACAGGGGGCGGTACGAGCGTTCGGGAACTATGGCTACACCTTC; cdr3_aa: CSYSGQGAVRAFGNYGYTF
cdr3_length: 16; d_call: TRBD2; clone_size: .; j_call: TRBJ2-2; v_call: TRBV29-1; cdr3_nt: TGCAGCGTTGAGAAGGGACTAGCGGGGGTTGTCGGGGAGCTGTTTTTT; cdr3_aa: CSVEKGLAGVVGELFF
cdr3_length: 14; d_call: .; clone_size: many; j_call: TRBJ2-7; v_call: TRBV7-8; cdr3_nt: TGTGCCAGCAGCTTAGAGTTACCGGGAGACGAGCAGTACTTC; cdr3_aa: CASSLELPGDEQYF
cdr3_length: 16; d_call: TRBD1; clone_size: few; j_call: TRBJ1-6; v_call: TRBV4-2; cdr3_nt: TGTGCCAGCAGCTCCACACCAGGGGGCAAGAATTCACCCCTCCACTTT; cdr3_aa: CASSSTPGGKNSPLHF
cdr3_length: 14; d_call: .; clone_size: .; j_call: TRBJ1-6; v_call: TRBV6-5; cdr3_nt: TGTGCCAGCAGGGCCGGGGGCAGTAATTCACCCCTCCACTTT; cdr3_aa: CASRAGGSNSPLHF
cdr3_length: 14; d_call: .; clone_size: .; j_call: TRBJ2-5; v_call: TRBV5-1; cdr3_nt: TGCGCCAGCAGCTTGGAGTTCCTACAAGAGACCCAGTACTTC; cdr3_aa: CASSLEFLQETQYF
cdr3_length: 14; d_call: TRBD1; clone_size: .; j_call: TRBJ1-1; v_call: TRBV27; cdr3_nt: TGTGCCAGCAGTATGCGGACAGGGGTGACTGAAGCTTTCTTT; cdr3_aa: CASSMRTGVTEAFF
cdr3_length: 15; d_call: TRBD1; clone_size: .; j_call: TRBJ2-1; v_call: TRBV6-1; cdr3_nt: TGTGCCAGCAGTCAGGACAGGGGGCCGGGAAATGAGCAGTTCTTC; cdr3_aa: CASSQDRGPGNEQFF